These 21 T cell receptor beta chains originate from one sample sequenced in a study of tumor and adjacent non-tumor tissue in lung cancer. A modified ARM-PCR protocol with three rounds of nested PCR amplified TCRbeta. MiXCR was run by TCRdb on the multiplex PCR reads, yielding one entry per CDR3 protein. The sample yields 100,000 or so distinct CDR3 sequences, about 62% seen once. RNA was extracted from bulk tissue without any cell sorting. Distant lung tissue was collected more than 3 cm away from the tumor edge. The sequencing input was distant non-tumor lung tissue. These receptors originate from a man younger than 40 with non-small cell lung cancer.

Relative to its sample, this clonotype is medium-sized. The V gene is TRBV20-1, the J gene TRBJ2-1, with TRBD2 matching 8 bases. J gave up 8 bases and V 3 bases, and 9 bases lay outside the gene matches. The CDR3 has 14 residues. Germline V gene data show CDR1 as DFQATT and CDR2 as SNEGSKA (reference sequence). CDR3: CSASSPTSVYEQFF. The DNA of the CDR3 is TGCAGTGCTAGTTCCCCGACTAGCGTCTATGAGCAGTTCTTC.

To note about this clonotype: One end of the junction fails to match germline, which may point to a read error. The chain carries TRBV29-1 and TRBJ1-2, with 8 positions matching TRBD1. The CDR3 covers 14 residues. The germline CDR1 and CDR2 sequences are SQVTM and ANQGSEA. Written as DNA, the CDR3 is TGCAGCCTTGAAAATCGGTACGGACAGGGTGGCTACACCTTC. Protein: CSLENRYGQGGYTF.

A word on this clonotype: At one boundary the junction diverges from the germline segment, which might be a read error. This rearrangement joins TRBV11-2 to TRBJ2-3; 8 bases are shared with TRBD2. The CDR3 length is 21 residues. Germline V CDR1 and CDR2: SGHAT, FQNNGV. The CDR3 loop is CASSLGGDHSGRLEGTDMQYF. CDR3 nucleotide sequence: TGTGCCAGCAGCTTAGGAGGGGACCACAGCGGGAGATTGGAGGGCACAGATATGCAGTATTTT.

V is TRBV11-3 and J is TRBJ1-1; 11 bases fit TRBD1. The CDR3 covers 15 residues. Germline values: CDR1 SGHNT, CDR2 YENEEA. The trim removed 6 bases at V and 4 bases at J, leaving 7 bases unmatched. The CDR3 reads CASSFVGTGGTEAFF. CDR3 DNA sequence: TGTGCCAGCAGTTTTGTGGGGACAGGGGGCACTGAAGCTTTCTTT.

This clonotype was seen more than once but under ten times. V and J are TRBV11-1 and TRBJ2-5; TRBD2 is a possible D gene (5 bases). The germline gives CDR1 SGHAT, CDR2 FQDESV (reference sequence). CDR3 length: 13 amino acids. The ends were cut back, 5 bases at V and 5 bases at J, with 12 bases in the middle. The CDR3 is CASSNPPGETQYF. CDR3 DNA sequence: TGTGCCAGCAGCAATCCCCCGGGGGAGACCCAGTACTTC.

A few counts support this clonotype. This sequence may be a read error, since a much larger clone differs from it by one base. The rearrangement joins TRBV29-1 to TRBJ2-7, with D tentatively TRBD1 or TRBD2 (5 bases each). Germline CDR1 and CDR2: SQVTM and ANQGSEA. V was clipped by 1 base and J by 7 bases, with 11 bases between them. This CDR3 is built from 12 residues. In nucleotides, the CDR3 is TGCAGCGTTGAAGTTGAGGGGCATGAGCAGTACTTC. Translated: CSVEVEGHEQYF.

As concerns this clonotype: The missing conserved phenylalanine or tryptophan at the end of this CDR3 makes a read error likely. The CDR3 region has the DNA TGTGCCAGCACCAGTATGACCGAGCAGTACATC. It yields the protein CASTSMTEQYI. The chain is built from TRBV6-2 or TRBV6-3 and TRBJ2-7; D uncertain. The CDR3 has 11 residues. Germline V gene data show CDR1 as MNHEY and CDR2 as SVGEGT. V lost 7 bases, J lost 6 bases, and 10 bases lay in between.

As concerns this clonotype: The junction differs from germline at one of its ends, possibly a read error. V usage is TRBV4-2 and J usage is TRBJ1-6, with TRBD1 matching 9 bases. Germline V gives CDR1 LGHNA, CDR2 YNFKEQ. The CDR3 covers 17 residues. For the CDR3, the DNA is TGTCCCAGCAGCCCTGGACAGGGGAACTCCTATAATTTACCCCTCCACTTT. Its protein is CPSSPGQGNSYNLPLHF.

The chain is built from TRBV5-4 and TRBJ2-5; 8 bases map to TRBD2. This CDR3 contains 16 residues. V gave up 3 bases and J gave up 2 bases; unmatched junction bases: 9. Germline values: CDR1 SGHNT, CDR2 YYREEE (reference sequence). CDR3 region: CASSSMGTRLQETQYF. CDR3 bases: TGTGCCAGCAGCTCGATGGGGACTAGGCTACAAGAGACCCAGTACTTC.

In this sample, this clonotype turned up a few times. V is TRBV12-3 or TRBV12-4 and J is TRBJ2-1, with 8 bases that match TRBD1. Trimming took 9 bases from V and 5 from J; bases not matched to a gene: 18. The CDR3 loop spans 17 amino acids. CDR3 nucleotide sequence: TGTGCCAGGAGGGAAGAGACAGGGGACCCCAAAGACAATGAGCAGTTCTTC. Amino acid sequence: CARREETGDPKDNEQFF.

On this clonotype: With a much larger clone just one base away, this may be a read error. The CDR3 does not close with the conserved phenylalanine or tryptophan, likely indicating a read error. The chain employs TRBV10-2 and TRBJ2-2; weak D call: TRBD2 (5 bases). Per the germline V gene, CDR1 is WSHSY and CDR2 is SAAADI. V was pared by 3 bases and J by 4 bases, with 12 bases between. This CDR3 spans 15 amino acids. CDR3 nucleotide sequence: TGCGCCAGCAGTGATACTCCAGGAGGCACCGGGGAGCTGTTTTGT. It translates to CASSDTPGGTGELFC.

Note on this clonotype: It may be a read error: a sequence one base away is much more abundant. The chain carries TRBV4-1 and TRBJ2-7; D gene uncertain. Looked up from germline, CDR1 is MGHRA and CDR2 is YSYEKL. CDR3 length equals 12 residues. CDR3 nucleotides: TGTGCCAGCAGCCAAGATGTTGGAGAGCAGAACTTC. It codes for CASSQDVGEQNF.

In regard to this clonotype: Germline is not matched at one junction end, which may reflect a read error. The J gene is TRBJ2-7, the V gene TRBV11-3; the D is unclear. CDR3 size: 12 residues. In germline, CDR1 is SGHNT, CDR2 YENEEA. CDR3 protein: CASSSIGYDQYF. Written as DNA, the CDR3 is TGTGCCAGCAGCTCTATCGGCTACGATCAGTACTTC.

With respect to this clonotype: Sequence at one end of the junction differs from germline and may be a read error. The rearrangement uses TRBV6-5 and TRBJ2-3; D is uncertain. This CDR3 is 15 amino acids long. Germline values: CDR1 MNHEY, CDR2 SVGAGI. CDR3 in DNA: TGTACCAGCAGTTACTCCGACGGCCTCGGAGATACGCAGTATTTT. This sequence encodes CTSSYSDGLGDTQYF.

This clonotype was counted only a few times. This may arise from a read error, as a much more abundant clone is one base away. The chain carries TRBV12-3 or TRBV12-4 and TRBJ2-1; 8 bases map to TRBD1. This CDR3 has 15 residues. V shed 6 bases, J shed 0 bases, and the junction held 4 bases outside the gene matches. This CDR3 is CASRVTGGSYNEQFF. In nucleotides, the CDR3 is TGTGCCAGCAGAGTTACAGGGGGCTCCTACAATGAGCAGTTCTTC.

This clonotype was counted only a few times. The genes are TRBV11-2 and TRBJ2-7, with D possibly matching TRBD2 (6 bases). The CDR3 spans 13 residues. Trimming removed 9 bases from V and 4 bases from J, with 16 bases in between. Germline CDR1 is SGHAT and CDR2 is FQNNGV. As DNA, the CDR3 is TGTGCCAGTAGTGGAATAGCGGTGTACGAGCAGTACTTC. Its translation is CASSGIAVYEQYF.

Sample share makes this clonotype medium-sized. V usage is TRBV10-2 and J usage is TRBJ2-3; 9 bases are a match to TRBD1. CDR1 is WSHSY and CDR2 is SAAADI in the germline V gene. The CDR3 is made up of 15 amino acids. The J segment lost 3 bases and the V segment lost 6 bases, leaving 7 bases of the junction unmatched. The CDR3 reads CASSNDRGGTDTQYF. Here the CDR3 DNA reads TGCGCCAGCAGCAACGACAGGGGGGGGACAGATACGCAGTATTTT.

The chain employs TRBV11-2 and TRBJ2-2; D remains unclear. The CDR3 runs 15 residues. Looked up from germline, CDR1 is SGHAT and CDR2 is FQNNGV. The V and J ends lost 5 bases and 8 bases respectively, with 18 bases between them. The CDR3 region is CASSILTSPGGELFF. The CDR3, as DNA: TGTGCCAGCAGCATCCTTACCAGCCCGGGTGGGGAGCTGTTTTTT.

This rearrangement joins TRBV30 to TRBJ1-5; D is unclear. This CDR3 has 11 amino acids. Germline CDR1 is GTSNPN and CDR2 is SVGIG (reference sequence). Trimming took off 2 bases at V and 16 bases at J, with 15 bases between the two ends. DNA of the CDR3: TGTGCCTGGAGTCAGGAATACGGTTTACATTTT. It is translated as CAWSQEYGLHF.

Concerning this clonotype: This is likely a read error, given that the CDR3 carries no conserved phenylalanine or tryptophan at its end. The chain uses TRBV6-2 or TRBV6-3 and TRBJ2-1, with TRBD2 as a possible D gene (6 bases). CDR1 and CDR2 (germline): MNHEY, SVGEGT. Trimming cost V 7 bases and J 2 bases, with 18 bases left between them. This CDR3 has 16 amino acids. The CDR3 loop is CASMISGGFAYNEQFS. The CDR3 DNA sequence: TGTGCCAGCATGATCTCTGGAGGGTTTGCCTACAATGAGCAGTTCTCC.

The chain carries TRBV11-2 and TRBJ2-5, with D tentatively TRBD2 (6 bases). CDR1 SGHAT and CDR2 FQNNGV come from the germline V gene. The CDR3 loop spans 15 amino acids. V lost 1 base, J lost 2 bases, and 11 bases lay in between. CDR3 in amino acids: CASSLAPAGQETQYF. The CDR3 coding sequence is TGTGCCAGCAGCTTAGCCCCCGCGGGGCAAGAGACCCAGTACTTC.